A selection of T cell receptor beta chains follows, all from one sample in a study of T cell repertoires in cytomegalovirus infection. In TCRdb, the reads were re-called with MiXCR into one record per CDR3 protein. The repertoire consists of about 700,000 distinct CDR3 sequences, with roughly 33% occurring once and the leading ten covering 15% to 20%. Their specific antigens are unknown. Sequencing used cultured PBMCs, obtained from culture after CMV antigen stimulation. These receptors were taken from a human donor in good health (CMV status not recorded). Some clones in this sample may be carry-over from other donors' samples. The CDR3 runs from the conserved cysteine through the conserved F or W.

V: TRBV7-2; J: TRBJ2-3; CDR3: CASSLASVDTQYF
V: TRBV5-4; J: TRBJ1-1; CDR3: CASSRGGQAFMNTEAFF
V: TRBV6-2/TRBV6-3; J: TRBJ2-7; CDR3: CASRMREELYEQYF
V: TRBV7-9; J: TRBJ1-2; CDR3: CASSYAGTGDYTF
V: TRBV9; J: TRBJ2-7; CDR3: CASSEHPGQGPYEQYF
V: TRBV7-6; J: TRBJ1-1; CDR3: CASSLVRDNAFF
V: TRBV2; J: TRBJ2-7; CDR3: CASSGGRSSYEQYF
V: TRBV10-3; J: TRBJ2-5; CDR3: CAISRTGEETQYF
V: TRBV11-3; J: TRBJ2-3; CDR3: CASSLRSTGADTQYF
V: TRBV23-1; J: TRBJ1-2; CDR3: CASRPDGGSYGYTF
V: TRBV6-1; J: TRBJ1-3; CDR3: CASSETGEKTIYF
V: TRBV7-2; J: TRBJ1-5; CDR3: CASSLAYGQPQHF
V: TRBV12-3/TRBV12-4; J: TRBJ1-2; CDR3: CASSLDPRTFYGYTF
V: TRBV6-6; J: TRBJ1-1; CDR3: CASSTHRGLGTEAFF
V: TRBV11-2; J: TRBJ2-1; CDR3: CASSLLGGGIDEQFF
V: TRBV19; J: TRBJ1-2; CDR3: CASSPRENPYGYTF